This note documents a single T cell receptor beta chain sequence. This sample was included in a study of shared T cell receptors in the human thymus. TCRdb's copy holds only in-frame clones and misses some; the assay was immunoSEQ multiplex PCR. This sample has 600,000 or so clones; about 87% occur once, and the top ten carry 0.009% to 0.0095%. This CDR3 region has 15 residues. The J segment lost 1 base and the V segment lost 8 bases, leaving 10 bases of the junction unmatched. Germline CDR1 and CDR2: ENHRY and SYGVKD. Separately, the same data were catalogued under a study of human thymus T cells.

Sequencing input: thymocytes. The chain recombines TRBV10-3 with TRBJ1-1, with 7 bases fitting TRBD1. The sequence came from a boy in the first two years of life with a congenital heart defect. The CDR3 reads CAISGVTGRNTEAFF. CDR3 coding DNA: TGTGCCATCTCCGGCGTGACAGGGCGGAACACTGAAGCTTTCTTT.